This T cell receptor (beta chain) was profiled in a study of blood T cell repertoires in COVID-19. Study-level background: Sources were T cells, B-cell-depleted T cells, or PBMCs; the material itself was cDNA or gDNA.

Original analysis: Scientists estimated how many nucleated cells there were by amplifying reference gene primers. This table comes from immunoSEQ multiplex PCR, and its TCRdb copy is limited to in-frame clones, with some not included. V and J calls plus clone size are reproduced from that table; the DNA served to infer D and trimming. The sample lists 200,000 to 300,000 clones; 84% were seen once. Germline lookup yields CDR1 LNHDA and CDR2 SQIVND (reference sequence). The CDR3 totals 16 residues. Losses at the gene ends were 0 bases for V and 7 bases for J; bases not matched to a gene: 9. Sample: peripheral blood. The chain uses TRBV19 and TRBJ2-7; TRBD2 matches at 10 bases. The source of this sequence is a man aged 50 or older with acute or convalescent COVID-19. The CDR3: CASSIEVLAGVGEQYF. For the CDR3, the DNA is TGTGCCAGTAGTATAGAAGTCCTAGCGGGAGTGGGGGAGCAGTACTTC.